The 9 T cell receptor beta chains below all came from one sample that was sequenced in a study of blood T cell repertoires in COVID-19. Profiled with immunoSEQ multiplex PCR; TCRdb holds only in-frame clones, not every one. The sample lists around 52,000 clones, about nine tenths occurring once. Sequencing was performed on peripheral blood. These receptors originate from a woman aged 80 or over with COVID-19, enrolled during active disease.

This chain links TRBV5-1 with TRBJ2-7; D gene uncertain. CDR1 and CDR2 from the germline V gene are SGHRS and YFSETQ. V was pared by 4 bases and J by 2 bases, with 10 bases between. CDR3 length: 13 amino acids. CDR3 in amino acids: CASSLAHTYEQYF. Written as DNA, the CDR3 is TGCGCCAGCAGCCTCGCGCATACCTACGAGCAGTACTTC. The whole variable domain, filled in from reference TRBV5-1 and TRBJ2-7, reads KAGVTQTPRYLIKTRGQQVTLSCSPISGHRSVSWYQQTPGQGLQFLFEYFSETQRNKGNFPGRFSGRQFSNSRSEMNVSTLELGDSALYLCASSLAHTYEQYFGPGTRLTVT.

The rearrangement uses TRBV19 and TRBJ2-2; TRBD1 might be the D (5 bases). The CDR3 is made up of 12 amino acids. Trimming cost V 3 bases and J 8 bases, with 7 bases left between them. The germline gives CDR1 LNHDA, CDR2 SQIVND (reference sequence). CDR3 loop: CASSIRVGELFF. CDR3 bases: TGTGCCAGTAGTATCAGGGTAGGGGAGCTGTTTTTT.

The chain is built from TRBV6-5 and TRBJ2-7; TRBD2 aligns across 7 bases. The germline CDR1 and CDR2 sequences are MNHEY and SVGAGI. The CDR3 consists of 16 residues. The trim removed 2 bases at V and 0 bases at J, leaving 7 bases unmatched. The CDR3 region is CASSYPGAGPSYEQYF. Here the CDR3 DNA reads TGTGCCAGCAGTTACCCAGGAGCGGGACCCTCCTACGAGCAGTACTTC.

J is TRBJ1-2 and V is TRBV12-5; tentative D call: TRBD1 (6 bases). CDR1 is LGHNT and CDR2 is FRNRAP in the germline V gene. Trimming left V 9 bases short and J 4 bases short, with 15 bases between. The CDR3 is 13 residues long. CDR3 sequence: CARGTGPGYGYTF. For the CDR3, the DNA is TGTGCTAGGGGAACAGGGCCGGGCTATGGCTACACCTTC.

V and J are TRBV20-1 and TRBJ2-5, with 8 bases that match TRBD1. The CDR3 totals 14 residues. Germline V gene sequence: CDR1 DFQATT, CDR2 SNEGSKA (reference sequence). The junction had 8 bases not matched to a gene; V was cut back by 3 bases and J by 5 bases. Here the CDR3 DNA reads TGCAGTGCTAGTATCGGCAGGGGGCGTGAGACCCAGTACTTC. Translated, it gives CSASIGRGRETQYF.

The chain joins TRBV9 to TRBJ2-2, with D unresolved. Trimming removed 2 bases at V and 1 base at J, with 9 bases between. CDR3 length equals 15 residues. The germline V gene has CDR1 SGDLS and CDR2 YYNGEE. CDR3 DNA sequence: TGTGCCAGCAGCGTTCACCGAGAGAACACCGGGGAGCTGTTTTTT. It yields the protein CASSVHRENTGELFF.

The V gene is TRBV5-6, the J gene TRBJ1-3, with 9 bases lining up with TRBD1. CDR3 length: 14 residues. CDR1 is SGHDT, CDR2 YYEEEE, per germline. V trimming: 5 bases; J trimming: 6 bases; junction bases outside the gene matches: 6. The CDR3 reads CASSTGTGKNTIYF. Written as DNA, the CDR3 is TGTGCCAGCAGTACCGGGACAGGGAAAAACACCATATATTTT.

On this clone itself: The junction does not match germline at one end; this may be a read error. The rearrangement links TRBV7-7 to TRBJ2-5, with 16 bases identical to TRBD2. Germline V lookup: CDR1 SSHAT, CDR2 FNYEAQ (reference sequence). The CDR3 sequence is 17 residues long. The DNA for the CDR3 is TGTGCTAGCAGCACGGGACTAGCGGGGGGGGACAGAGAGACCCAGTACTTC. Translating gives CASSTGLAGGDRETQYF.

CDR3 DNA sequence: TGTGCCAGCAGCTTGGGACAGCTGTACTATGGCTACACCTTC. This codes for CASSLGQLYYGYTF. The chain recombines TRBV5-6 with TRBJ1-2, with D perhaps matching TRBD1 (5 bases). The CDR3 totals 14 residues. V was clipped by 0 bases and J by 3 bases, with 9 bases between them. Looked up from germline, CDR1 is SGHDT and CDR2 is YYEEEE.